This entry lists 15 T cell receptor beta chains sequenced from one sample in a study of OX40 agonist ivuxolimab in advanced cancers. The assay was immunoSEQ multiplex PCR, and TCRdb's table has in-frame clones only and misses some. The table shows 65,000 to 80,000 clones, with about 86% occurring only once. Sequencing was performed on CD4+ or CD8+ T cells sorted from blood, taken in a trial of the OX40 agonist ivuxolimab. The receptor source for this set is an adult with an advanced solid tumor such as melanoma, head and neck, liver or kidney cancer.

For the CDR3, the DNA is TGTGCCAGCAGTTGGGGGACAGGGGGAGGCTACACCTTC. Translated, it gives CASSWGTGGGYTF. The rearrangement joins TRBV2 to TRBJ1-2; 11 positions match TRBD1. Germline assignment: CDR1 SNHLY and CDR2 FYNNEI. This CDR3 contains 13 residues. After removal of 5 bases from V and 8 bases from J, the junction contained 4 bases not matched to a gene.

V is TRBV28 and J is TRBJ2-4; perhaps TRBD2 as D (6 bases). Germline-derived CDR1 and CDR2 are MDHEN and SYDVKM. The CDR3 is 16 amino acids. V was pared by 5 bases and J by 10 bases, with 24 bases between. The CDR3 protein is CASSTPRGAGSPIQYF. The CDR3 DNA sequence: TGTGCCAGCAGTACCCCGCGGGGCGCTGGATCTCCTATTCAGTACTTC.

J is TRBJ1-1 and V is TRBV4-2; possible D gene TRBD1, 5 bases. V was cut by 0 bases and J by 10 bases, with 15 bases left in between. The CDR3 is made up of 14 amino acids. The germline V gene encodes CDR1 LGHNA and CDR2 YNFKEQ. The CDR3, as DNA: TGTGCCAGCAGCCAAGATAGGGGTCTAGGGGTAGCTTTCTTT. The encoded protein is CASSQDRGLGVAFF.

The V and J genes are TRBV7-3 and TRBJ2-1, with D perhaps TRBD1 (6 bases). Germline CDR1 and CDR2: SGHTA and FQGTGA. There are 13 residues in the CDR3. V dropped 5 bases and J dropped 8 bases, with 13 bases sitting between them. The CDR3 loop reads CASSNRPGDEQFF. CDR3 sequence (DNA): TGTGCCAGCAGCAACAGACCAGGGGATGAGCAGTTCTTC.

The chain combines TRBV18 with TRBJ1-1, with D possibly matching TRBD1 (5 bases). Germline assignment: CDR1 KGHSH and CDR2 LQKENI. Trimming shortened V by 0 bases and J by 1 base, and 9 bases separated the two germline ends. This CDR3 spans 15 amino acids. CDR3 DNA: TGTGCCAGCTCACCACCAGGGGTGGGGAACACTGAAGCTTTCTTT. Residues: CASSPPGVGNTEAFF.

The chain links TRBV4-2 to TRBJ1-2, with 7 bases fitting TRBD1. V shed 0 bases, J shed 8 bases, and the junction held 9 bases outside the gene matches. Germline V lookup: CDR1 LGHNA, CDR2 YNFKEQ. The CDR3 runs to 15 residues. CDR3 protein: CASSQETGWYQGYTF. The CDR3 bases are TGTGCCAGCAGCCAAGAGACAGGGTGGTATCAAGGCTACACCTTC.

This chain uses TRBV4-2 with TRBJ1-5, with D possibly matching TRBD1 (5 bases). Germline V gene sequence: CDR1 LGHNA, CDR2 YNFKEQ. The CDR3 extends over 16 amino acids. V lost 2 bases and J lost 5, with 16 bases in between. The DNA for the CDR3 is TGTGCCAGCAGCCAACTTGCGCGGACACGAGATCAGCCCCAGCATTTT. The encoded protein is CASSQLARTRDQPQHF.

This clone was observed a single time. The J gene is TRBJ2-2, the V gene TRBV30; 7 nucleotides line up with TRBD1. With 4 bases clipped from V and 1 base from J, the junction kept 12 bases outside the gene matches. CDR3 length: 17 residues. The germline V gene encodes CDR1 GTSNPN and CDR2 SVGIG (reference sequence). CDR3 sequence: CAWNKRTGTENTGELFF. Here the CDR3 DNA reads TGTGCCTGGAATAAGCGAACCGGGACAGAGAACACCGGGGAGCTGTTTTTT.

As to this clone: This same CDR3 is encoded by further DNA sequences in the sample. CDR3 amino acids: CASSLEGTGKNIQYF. CDR3 DNA: TGTGCCAGCAGCTTGGAGGGAACGGGCAAAAACATTCAGTACTTC. The chain joins TRBV5-5 to TRBJ2-4, with unresolved D. The V end was cut by 0 bases, the J end by 3 bases, with 10 bases between. The germline V gene has CDR1 SGHKS and CDR2 YYEKEE (reference sequence). The CDR3 spans 15 residues.

The chain has TRBV5-1 and TRBJ1-2, with 9 bases identical to TRBD1. The junction had 2 bases not matched to a gene; V was cut back by 0 bases and J by 8 bases. The CDR3 consists of 13 residues. Germline CDR1 reads SGHRS; CDR2 reads YFSETQ. The CDR3 here is CASSLGDRDGYTF. CDR3 DNA sequence: TGCGCCAGCAGCTTGGGGGACAGGGACGGCTACACCTTC.

This sequence joins TRBV11-2 and TRBJ2-7, with 7 bases matching TRBD1. This CDR3 comprises 15 residues. From germline, CDR1 is SGHAT and CDR2 FQNNGV. Trimming cost V 3 bases and J 6 bases; bases outside gene matches: 11. CDR3: CASSFPGTAFFEQYF. The CDR3 DNA follows: TGTGCCAGCAGCTTCCCCGGGACAGCCTTCTTCGAGCAGTACTTC.

This clone occurred once. This sample includes further DNA sequences coding for the same CDR3. This chain uses TRBV4-3 with TRBJ2-3; D gene unclear. CDR1 and CDR2 (germline): LGHNA, YSLEER. Trimming cost V 1 base and J 2 bases, with 10 bases left between them. The length of the CDR3 is 15 residues. In DNA, the CDR3 is TGCGCCAGCAGCCAAGGATCTGGCTTCACAGATACGCAGTATTTT. Translated: CASSQGSGFTDTQYF.

This clone was seen once. This CDR3 is also generated by other DNA sequences in the sample. CDR3 sequence reads: CSVRTVAGGYEQYF. The CDR3 region has the DNA TGCAGCGTCCGAACCGTGGCAGGGGGATACGAGCAGTACTTC. The gene calls are TRBV29-1 and TRBJ2-7, with 7 nucleotides matching TRBD1. The CDR3 length is 14 residues. V shed 6 bases and J 4 bases; nucleotides not matched to a gene: 12. Germline CDR1 and CDR2: SQVTM and ANQGSEA.

The V gene is TRBV5-1, the J gene TRBJ1-4; D ambiguous. This CDR3 is 14 amino acids long. Germline V CDR1 and CDR2: SGHRS, YFSETQ. V lost 0 bases, J lost 7 bases, and 10 bases lay in between. The CDR3 sequence: CASSLASQPEKLFF. The CDR3 coding sequence is TGCGCCAGCAGCTTGGCCTCTCAGCCTGAAAAACTGTTTTTT.

In DNA form, the CDR3 reads TGTGCCAGCACCTCTGAGCGGGGAAGCACAGATACGCAGTATTTT. It specifies CASTSERGSTDTQYF. The chain is built from TRBV7-2 and TRBJ2-3; the match to TRBD2 covers 7 bases. With 7 bases clipped from V and 0 bases from J, the junction kept 7 bases outside the gene matches. This CDR3 contains 15 residues. CDR1 is SGHTA, CDR2 FQGNSA, per germline.